The source of this TCR beta chain is a study of T cell responses to AZD1222 COVID-19 vaccine. Study-level results: Unmutated regions of variants are reportedly targeted by nearly half of spike-specific TCRs. The peak T cell response came first, and repertoires were sampled only after it. Donor demographics were predominantly white British with a female majority; clonal diversity may be underestimated.

J gave up 6 bases and V 4 bases, and 6 bases lay outside the gene matches. The CDR3 sequence is 14 residues long. Germline CDR1 is MNHEY and CDR2 is SMNVEV (reference sequence). As concerns this clone: The antigen is undetermined.

The data were produced by immunoSEQ multiplex PCR, yet TCRdb's version contains in-frame clones alone and is incomplete. The table records tens of thousands of clones, about 83% of them present only once. The chain is built from TRBV27 and TRBJ1-2; 9 nucleotides match TRBD1. The TCR was taken from an adult who received the AZD1222 COVID-19 vaccine. This specimen consisted of peripheral blood, obtained 28 days after the second AZD1222 dose. In nucleotides, the CDR3 is TGTGCCAGCAGTTCGGGGACAGGGAGGAATGGCTACACCTTC. It encodes CASSSGTGRNGYTF.